This TCR beta chain was recovered during a study of blood T cell repertoires in COVID-19. The ends lost 1 base at V and 0 bases at J; junction bases unmatched: 8. CDR1 and CDR2 (germline): LGHNA, YNFKEQ. This CDR3 contains 20 residues. A few counts support this clone. Profiling relied on immunoSEQ multiplex PCR, and the TCRdb table lists in-frame clones only, not all of them. The sample has some 290,000 clones, about 90% seen once. Donors in Cohort 3 who had recovered were those with two negative PCRs, healthcare professional clearance, or resolution of their symptoms. The rearrangement links TRBV4-2 to TRBJ2-1; 14 bases are shared with TRBD2. The TCR comes from a woman aged 25 to 45 who had recovered from COVID-19. Sequencing input: PBMCs or T cells enriched from blood (not recorded which). DNA of the CDR3: TGTGCCAGCAGCCAAGGAGCCGGGACTAGCGGGAGTAGCTCCTACAATGAGCAGTTCTTC. Encoded protein: CASSQGAGTSGSSSYNEQFF.